One and the same sample provided the 19 T cell receptor beta chains below, sequenced in a study of prognosis after radiotherapy for stage I lung cancer (dated by TCRdb to the early 2020s). The sequencing machine was an Illumina HiSeq 3000. Two rounds of multiplex PCR on genomic DNA were used to amplify the TCR beta CDR3 region. The first PCR round used primers specific to each TRBV and TRBJ gene, with sequences filed in Chinese patent CN105087789A. Using fastp trimming at Q25 and MiXCR clonotype assembly, TCRdb reanalyzed the public sequencing data and kept in-frame beta chains. A single entry per CDR3 protein holds the most common genes and DNA from its merged rows. In all, the sample holds 20,000 to 30,000 distinct CDR3 sequences, and around 30% of those were seen once. The ten largest clones take up 35% to 45% of the sample. The source material was PBMCs, sampled before or after stereotactic body radiation therapy (not recorded which). These receptors came from a donor over 45 with non-small cell lung cancer.

This clonotype was found many times. The rearrangement links TRBV12-3 or TRBV12-4 to TRBJ1-5, with 9 bases that match TRBD1. V dropped 3 bases and J dropped 5; count of bases not matched to a gene: 11. This CDR3 has 17 residues. CDR3 nucleotide sequence: TGTGCCAGCAGTTTGCAAGGTTGGGGACAGGGATATCAGCCCCAGCATTTT. It codes for CASSLQGWGQGYQPQHF.

This clonotype has ten or more counts. The chain employs TRBV30 and TRBJ1-4; a possible D gene is TRBD1 (5 bases). Trimming removed 4 bases at V and 1 base at J, with 16 bases between. Germline V gene sequence: CDR1 GTSNPN, CDR2 SVGIG (reference sequence). The CDR3 sequence is 16 residues long. The chain's CDR3 is CAWKGKEVGTNEKLFF. The CDR3 nucleotides are TGTGCCTGGAAGGGGAAGGAAGTGGGAACTAATGAAAAACTGTTTTTT.

Ten or more counts support this clonotype. The CDR3 spells CASSDLRHECTDTQYF. CDR3 DNA: TGTGCCAGCAGTGACCTCCGGCACGAATGCACAGATACGCAGTATTTT. This rearrangement joins TRBV6-4 to TRBJ2-3; unclear D gene. Germline CDR1 is MRHNA and CDR2 is SNTAGT. CDR3 length: 16 residues. V lost 2 bases and J 1 base, leaving 13 bases between the germline ends.

In regard to this clonotype: A far larger clone is just one base off, so this is likely a read error. The chain is built from TRBV6-4 and TRBJ1-5; weak D call: TRBD1 (6 bases). The germline V gene encodes CDR1 MRHNA and CDR2 SNTAGT. The germline V and J ends were trimmed by 7 bases and 4 bases, with 20 bases remaining between them. CDR3 length: 16 amino acids. For the CDR3, the DNA is TGTGCCAGCACCCCTGTGGGGGCCTATAGAAATCAGCCCCAGCATTTT. This codes for CASTPVGAYRNQPQHF.

The genes are TRBV19 and TRBJ1-1; a possible D gene is TRBD1 (6 bases). The CDR3 is made up of 10 amino acids. V lost 8 bases and J 8 bases, leaving 9 bases between the germline ends. CDR1 is LNHDA and CDR2 is SQIVND in the germline V gene (reference sequence). CDR3 bases: TGTGCCAGTGGGGGCATCGAAGCTTTCTTT. It translates to CASGGIEAFF.

At least ten counts were recorded for this clonotype. This rearrangement joins TRBV6-1 to TRBJ2-7, with D possibly matching TRBD1 (7 bases). V lost 6 bases and J lost 4, with 19 bases in between. CDR3 length equals 15 residues. Per germline, CDR1 MNHNS and CDR2 SASEGT. The CDR3 DNA follows: TGTGCCAGCAGGAAGACAGGGTTAGGGACTTACGAGCAGTACTTC. Translated, it gives CASRKTGLGTYEQYF.

In its sample, this clonotype was seen many times. The chain couples TRBV2 to TRBJ2-7, with a weak D call TRBD1 (6 bases). Germline CDR1 is SNHLY and CDR2 is FYNNEI. The CDR3 has 16 amino acids. The V end lost 7 bases, the J end lost 5 bases, and 24 bases lay between the germline ends. CDR3 sequence reads: CASKKTLGHPPHEQYF. CDR3 coding DNA: TGTGCCAGCAAAAAAACTCTGGGACATCCGCCTCACGAGCAGTACTTC.

The chain carries TRBV19 and TRBJ1-2; the D gene is possibly TRBD1 (6 bases). V was clipped by 5 bases and J by 5 bases, with 18 bases between them. CDR1 is LNHDA and CDR2 is SQIVND in the germline V gene (reference sequence). CDR3 length: 15 amino acids. The CDR3 region is CASSASTGRIYGYTF. For the CDR3, the DNA is TGTGCCAGTAGTGCAAGTACAGGGCGCATTTATGGCTACACCTTC.

This clonotype was observed at least ten times. V usage is TRBV2 and J usage is TRBJ1-2; tentative D call: TRBD1 (5 bases). The CDR3 is 11 residues long. Germline lookup yields CDR1 SNHLY and CDR2 FYNNEI. Trimming took 6 bases from V and 8 from J, leaving 10 bases between them. CDR3 sequence: CASRGTEGYTF. The CDR3 DNA sequence: TGTGCCAGCAGAGGGACGGAAGGCTACACCTTC.

Of note for this clonotype: This likely stems from a read error, as it lies one base from a far larger clone. The chain employs TRBV6-8 and TRBJ1-3, with D tentatively TRBD1 (6 bases). Germline CDR1 reads MNHGY; CDR2 reads SAAAGT. The CDR3 has 17 residues. The V end was cut by 4 bases, the J end by 0 bases, with 16 bases between. The DNA for the CDR3 is TGTGCCAGCAGTTTGACAGGTTCCCGGTGCTCTGGAAACACCATATATTTT. Translated, it gives CASSLTGSRCSGNTIYF.

Comments on this clonotype: At one end, the junction sequence differs from germline, possibly due to a read error. The CDR3 nucleotides are TGTGCCAGCAGTTACGGCCGTAACTCTGTAAACACCATATATTTT. Amino acids: CASSYGRNSVNTIYF. J is TRBJ1-3 and V is TRBV6-5, with no clear D. Germline values: CDR1 MNHEY, CDR2 SVGAGI. This CDR3 has 15 amino acids.

In regard to this clonotype: This sequence is one base from a far larger clone and is likely a read error. The chain employs TRBV6-4 and TRBJ2-7; no clear D gene. V lost 3 bases, J lost 7 bases, and 13 bases lay in between. Germline-derived CDR1 and CDR2 are MRHNA and SNTAGT. The CDR3 runs 13 residues. In nucleotides, the CDR3 is TGTGCCAGCAGTGAACTGGTGAGTCGAGAGCAGTACTTC. As protein: CASSELVSREQYF.

On this clonotype itself: A read error is possible here, since a much larger clone lies one base away. The rearrangement joins TRBV6-2 or TRBV6-3 to TRBJ1-1; D unclear. Germline values: CDR1 MNHEY, CDR2 SVGEGT. CDR3 size: 13 residues. Trimming removed 6 bases from V and 4 bases from J, with 12 bases in between. The CDR3 sequence: CASRWDLSTEAFF. The CDR3 bases are TGTGCCAGCAGGTGGGATCTGAGCACTGAAGCTTTCTTT.

This clonotype appeared many times. This chain uses TRBV9 with TRBJ1-6; 9 positions match TRBD1. This CDR3 is 15 amino acids long. V trimming: 0 bases; J trimming: 7 bases; junction bases outside the gene matches: 2. CDR1 and CDR2 from the germline V gene are SGDLS and YYNGEE. The CDR3 nucleotides are TGTGCCAGCAGCGTAGTAGACAGGGGGAATTCACCCCTCCACTTT. Translation gives CASSVVDRGNSPLHF. Using reference TRBV9 and TRBJ1-6 for the parts outside the CDR3, the full variable domain is DSGVTQTPKHLITATGQRVTLRCSPRSGDLSVYWYQQSLDQGLQFLIQYYNGEERAKGNILERFSAQQFPDLHSELNLSSLELGDSALYFCASSVVDRGNSPLHFGNGTRLTVT.

The sample holds many counts of this clonotype. The chain recombines TRBV27 with TRBJ2-7; TRBD2 matches at 7 bases. J lost 1 base, V lost 7 bases, and 4 bases had no gene match. This CDR3 contains 13 residues. Germline assignment: CDR1 MNHEY and CDR2 SMNVEV (reference sequence). The CDR3 is CASMGGASYEQYF. CDR3 nucleotides: TGTGCCAGCATGGGAGGGGCTTCCTACGAGCAGTACTTC.

The CDR3 DNA is TGTGCCAGCAGAAGCCGGGGGAACACTGAAGCTTTCTTT. Translation: CASRSRGNTEAFF. The chain combines TRBV6-1 with TRBJ1-1; D not resolved. CDR1 MNHNS and CDR2 SASEGT come from the germline V gene. This CDR3 region has 13 residues. Trimming removed 6 bases from V and 1 base from J, with 9 bases in between.

V usage is TRBV19 and J usage is TRBJ1-1; 8 nucleotides line up with TRBD1. The length of the CDR3 is 14 residues. CDR1 is LNHDA and CDR2 is SQIVND in the germline V gene (reference sequence). The junction had 8 bases not matched to a gene; V was cut back by 7 bases and J by 4 bases. CDR3 DNA: TGTGCCAGTACCCGACAGGGGACGGGCACTGAAGCTTTCTTT. Translation: CASTRQGTGTEAFF.

Regarding this clonotype: A far larger clone is only one base removed, so a read error is likely. This sequence joins TRBV15 and TRBJ2-7; 10 bases fit TRBD1. Germline lookup yields CDR1 LNHNV and CDR2 YYDKDF (reference sequence). V gave up 2 bases and J gave up 4 bases; unmatched junction bases: 5. This CDR3 spans 15 amino acids. The CDR3 spells CATSRPGQGRYEQYF. As DNA, the CDR3 is TGTGCCACCAGCAGACCGGGACAGGGGAGATACGAGCAGTACTTC.

This clonotype was picked up many times. This chain uses TRBV29-1 with TRBJ1-2; 8 bases are a match to TRBD1. The CDR3 covers 12 residues. Germline values: CDR1 SQVTM, CDR2 ANQGSEA. V dropped 6 bases and J dropped 4; count of bases not matched to a gene: 4. As DNA, the CDR3 is TGCAGCGTGGGGACAGGTATCTATGGCTACACCTTC. Protein sequence: CSVGTGIYGYTF. Supplemented by reference TRBV29-1 and TRBJ1-2, the full variable domain reads SAVISQKPSRDICQRGTSLTIQCQVDSQVTMMFWYRQQPGQSLTLIATANQGSEATYESGFVIDKFPISRPNLTFSTLTVSNMSPEDSSIYLCSVGTGIYGYTFGSGTRLTVV.